These T cell receptor beta chains were read from a single sample in a study of shared clonotypes between healthy human individuals. The data were produced by immunoSEQ multiplex PCR, yet TCRdb's version contains in-frame clones alone and is incomplete. The sample consists of about 1,900,000 clones, approximately 94% of them appearing once. The sequenced material came from naive CD8+ T cells sorted from blood. These receptors all stem from a man younger than 35 in good health. Each CDR3 is given with its conserved first and last residue. D genes are given only for firm matches. For some rows the clone size is stated as once, few or many, or as a class when expanded; others skip it.

CDR3	DNA	D	J	V	size
CASSFGGRTGELFF	TGTGCCAGCAGTTTTGGAGGGCGGACCGGGGAGCTGTTTTTT	-	TRBJ2-2	TRBV6-5	-
CASSLASVISSYEQYF	TGCGCCAGCAGCTTGGCTAGCGTGATCAGCTCCTACGAGCAGTACTTC	-	TRBJ2-7	TRBV5-1	few
CASSFGTRYEQYF	TGTGCCAGCAGCTTCGGGACCCGGTACGAGCAGTACTTC	-	TRBJ2-7	TRBV7-2	once
CASSPGLNTEAFF	TGTGCCAGCAGCCCAGGGTTGAACACTGAAGCTTTCTTT	-	TRBJ1-1	TRBV27	-
CASSIEGRAEAFF	TGTGCCAGTAGTATAGAGGGGCGTGCTGAAGCTTTCTTT	-	TRBJ1-1	TRBV19	-
CASSRSGIVDQPQHF	TGTGCCAGCAGTAGGTCGGGGATAGTGGATCAGCCCCAGCATTTT	-	TRBJ1-5	TRBV28	-
CASSLVALGGELFF	TGTGCCAGCAGCTTGGTAGCTCTAGGCGGGGAGCTGTTTTTT	-	TRBJ2-2	TRBV7-3	-
CASSLSFGTLYNEQFF	TGTGCCAGCAGCCTGAGCTTCGGGACACTTTACAATGAGCAGTTCTTC	-	TRBJ2-1	TRBV13	-
CASSFSDWTGVNSPLHF	TGTGCCAGCAGTTTCTCTGATTGGACAGGGGTTAATTCACCCCTCCACTTT	TRBD1	TRBJ1-6	TRBV28	-
CASRRQGDSSYEQYF	TGTGCCAGCAGACGACAGGGGGATAGTTCCTACGAGCAGTACTTC	TRBD1	TRBJ2-7	TRBV28	-
CAWSQGALEQYF	TGTGCCTGGAGTCAGGGGGCCCTCGAGCAGTACTTC	TRBD1	TRBJ2-7	TRBV30	-
CASSEGGTVYSNQPQHF	TGTGCCAGCAGTGAAGGTGGGACAGTCTATAGCAATCAGCCCCAGCATTTT	TRBD1	TRBJ1-5	TRBV6-1	-
CASSLERGRGNQPQHF	TGTGCCAGCAGCTTGGAAAGGGGCAGGGGAAATCAGCCCCAGCATTTT	-	TRBJ1-5	TRBV5-6	-
CASSQVRGLAYEQYF	TGCGCCAGCAGCCAAGTTAGGGGGCTCGCCTACGAGCAGTACTTC	TRBD1	TRBJ2-7	TRBV4-1	-
CASSRDSASNQPQHF	TGTGCCAGTAGCCGGGACAGCGCTAGCAATCAGCCCCAGCATTTT	TRBD1	TRBJ1-5	TRBV19	few
CASSDGQGGPNTGELFF	TGTGCCAGCAGCGACGGACAGGGGGGCCCGAACACCGGGGAGCTGTTTTTT	TRBD1	TRBJ2-2	TRBV7-9	-
CASSLAGYHYEQYF	TGTGCCAGCAGCTTAGCGGGTTATCACTACGAGCAGTACTTC	-	TRBJ2-7	TRBV7-6	-
CASSEGAQPFSTDTQYF	TGTGCCAGCAGTGAAGGGGCCCAGCCCTTTAGTACAGATACGCAGTATTTT	-	TRBJ2-3	TRBV6-1	-
CASTPSGGVPLDEQYF	TGCGCCAGCACCCCATCCGGAGGCGTTCCCCTTGACGAGCAGTACTTC	-	TRBJ2-7	TRBV10-2	-
CASSIVAGGPSEQYF	TGTGCCAGTAGTATAGTGGCGGGAGGGCCCTCCGAGCAGTACTTC	TRBD2	TRBJ2-7	TRBV19	-
CASIGTDLRYGYTF	TGTGCCAGTATTGGGACGGACCTCCGCTATGGCTACACCTTC	-	TRBJ1-2	TRBV2	-
CASILMNTEAFF	TGTGCCAGCATTCTAATGAACACTGAAGCTTTCTTT	-	TRBJ1-1	TRBV2	-
CAWVSGRGNEQFF	TGTGCCTGGGTCAGCGGGAGGGGAAATGAGCAGTTCTTC	TRBD2	TRBJ2-1	TRBV30	-
CASSGRAGTSSPLHF	TGTGCCAGCAGTGGAAGGGCAGGGACAAGTTCACCCCTCCACTTT	-	TRBJ1-6	TRBV25-1	-
CASSLGDGGVKNIQYF	TGTGCCAGTAGTTTGGGGGACGGAGGGGTCAAAAACATTCAGTACTTC	-	TRBJ2-4	TRBV19	-
CASSRGQGSGGYTF	TGTGCCAGCAGCAGGGGACAGGGGTCAGGTGGCTACACCTTC	-	TRBJ1-2	TRBV21-1	-
CSVAGTSGSETQYF	TGCAGCGTCGCAGGGACTAGCGGGAGTGAGACCCAGTACTTC	TRBD2	TRBJ2-5	TRBV29-1	-
CASSPDGSGDKTQYF	TGTGCCAGCAGCCCGGACGGCAGTGGTGATAAGACCCAGTACTTC	-	TRBJ2-5	TRBV7-3	-
CSGTGNTGELFF	TGCAGCGGGACAGGGAACACCGGGGAGCTGTTTTTT	TRBD1	TRBJ2-2	TRBV29-1	-
CASSYGGQSNTGELFF	TGCGCCAGCAGCTACGGTGGGCAGTCGAACACCGGGGAGCTGTTTTTT	-	TRBJ2-2	TRBV5-1	-
CASSLDPSHGANYGYTF	TGTGCCAGCAGCTTAGACCCCTCGCATGGAGCTAACTATGGCTACACCTTC	-	TRBJ1-2	TRBV11-2	-
CASSKTPGAITGELFF	TGTGCCAGCAGCAAAACGCCAGGGGCGATCACCGGGGAGCTGTTTTTT	-	TRBJ2-2	TRBV21-1	-
CASGLGGELFF	TGTGCTAGTGGTTTAGGAGGGGAGCTGTTTTTT	-	TRBJ2-2	TRBV12-5	-
CATRDSRYNEQFF	TGTGCCACCCGGGACAGCCGCTACAATGAGCAGTTCTTC	TRBD1	TRBJ2-1	TRBV6-1	once
CASSQAVQGGYNEQFF	TGCGCCAGCAGCCAAGCGGTACAGGGGGGGTACAATGAGCAGTTCTTC	-	TRBJ2-1	TRBV4-1	-
CASSQARDEQFF	TGCGCCAGCAGCCAAGCCAGGGATGAGCAGTTCTTC	-	TRBJ2-1	TRBV4-1	-
CASSQGQVNTEAFF	TGCGCCAGCAGCCAAGGACAAGTGAACACTGAAGCTTTCTTT	-	TRBJ1-1	TRBV4-1	few
CASSLSGYTEAFF	TGTGCCAGCAGTTTATCTGGATACACTGAAGCTTTCTTT	-	TRBJ1-1	TRBV27	-
CSVEEPRGGRYGYTF	TGCAGCGTTGAAGAACCCCGTGGGGGTAGGTATGGCTACACCTTC	-	TRBJ1-2	TRBV29-1	-
CASSYSLGTAAYEQYF	TGTGCCAGCAGTTATTCCCTCGGGACGGCAGCCTACGAGCAGTACTTC	-	TRBJ2-7	TRBV27	-
CASNFLNGGYSNQPQHF	TGTGCCAGTAACTTCCTAAACGGGGGATATAGCAATCAGCCCCAGCATTTT	-	TRBJ1-5	TRBV19	-